This is a list of T cell receptor beta chains from one sample in a study of shared clonotypes between healthy human individuals. Sequencing used immunoSEQ multiplex PCR; TCRdb keeps in-frame clones, though not all of them. This table has about 2 million clones, about 94% appearing once. The sequenced sample was naive CD8+ T cells sorted from blood. These receptors were obtained from a man younger than 35 in good health. Each CDR3 is given with its conserved first and last residue. Each record gives: V gene, clone size, J gene, D gene, CDR3 protein, CDR3 DNA. A D gene is named only where the DNA matches it firmly. Clone size, where shown, is once, few, many, or a class for clones that have expanded.

>TRBV10-2|once|TRBJ1-5|NA
CATQGDSNQPQHF
TGCGCCACCCAGGGAGATAGCAATCAGCCCCAGCATTTT
>TRBV19|NA|TRBJ2-7|NA
CASSITGSSYEQYF
TGTGCCAGTAGTATAACAGGGAGTTCCTACGAGCAGTACTTC
>TRBV30|NA|TRBJ1-2|NA
CAWSGDPLNGYTF
TGTGCCTGGAGTGGGGACCCTCTTAATGGCTACACCTTC
>TRBV5-4|NA|TRBJ2-7|NA
CASSEEQGEQYF
TGTGCCAGCAGCGAGGAGCAGGGAGAGCAGTACTTC
>TRBV7-9|NA|TRBJ2-2|NA
CASSFFFDPSTGELFF
TGTGCCAGCAGCTTTTTTTTCGACCCCTCAACCGGGGAGCTGTTTTTT
>TRBV7-2|NA|TRBJ1-5|NA
CASSLREGSQPQHF
TGTGCCAGCAGTTTACGTGAAGGGTCTCAGCCCCAGCATTTT
>TRBV14|NA|TRBJ2-5|NA
CASSQGVKYQETQYF
TGTGCCAGCAGCCAAGGGGTCAAGTACCAAGAGACCCAGTACTTC
>TRBV11-2|NA|TRBJ1-1|TRBD1
CASSKGQGAGNTEAFF
TGTGCCAGCAGCAAGGGACAGGGGGCGGGGAACACTGAAGCTTTCTTT
>TRBV10-2|NA|TRBJ2-7|TRBD2
CASSDPVLAETSYEQYF
TGCGCCAGCAGTGATCCGGTCCTAGCGGAGACGTCCTACGAGCAGTACTTC
>TRBV4-1|NA|TRBJ2-3|NA
CASSQEPHQGTDTQYF
TGCGCCAGCAGCCAAGAACCCCATCAGGGTACAGATACGCAGTATTTT
>TRBV5-4|NA|TRBJ2-5|NA
CASSSPNGGGETQYF
TGTGCCAGCAGCTCACCGAACGGGGGAGGCGAGACCCAGTACTTC
>TRBV27|NA|TRBJ2-1|TRBD1
CASRSTGTGVSYNEQFF
TGTGCCAGCAGGAGTACCGGGACAGGGGTCTCCTACAATGAGCAGTTCTTC
>TRBV10-2|NA|TRBJ2-6|NA
CASSPLDTSGANVLTF
TGCGCCAGCAGTCCCCTAGACACCTCTGGGGCCAACGTCCTGACTTTC
>TRBV30|once|TRBJ2-3|NA
CAWSVPPNTQYF
TGTGCCTGGAGTGTACCGCCCAATACGCAGTATTTT
>TRBV25-1|NA|TRBJ2-7|NA
CASSDGQASYEQYF
TGTGCCAGCAGTGATGGGCAGGCCTCCTACGAGCAGTACTTC
>TRBV6-5|once|TRBJ2-1|TRBD2
CASSTPGTTIEQFF
TGTGCCAGCAGTACTCCCGGGACTACTATTGAGCAGTTCTTC
>TRBV2|NA|TRBJ2-5|NA
CASSDTATGTKTQETQYF
TGTGCCAGCAGTGACACCGCGACAGGAACTAAGACCCAAGAGACCCAGTACTTC
>TRBV11-2|NA|TRBJ2-3|NA
CASSPGTGAYRYTDTQYF
TGTGCCAGCAGCCCAGGGACCGGAGCCTACCGATACACAGATACGCAGTATTTT
>TRBV7-8|NA|TRBJ2-1|NA
CASSLEGASSYNEQFF
TGTGCCAGCAGCTTGGAAGGAGCCAGCTCCTACAATGAGCAGTTCTTC
>TRBV6-6|NA|TRBJ2-1|TRBD2
CASSPGLGGDEQFF
TGTGCCAGCAGTCCCGGACTAGGAGGAGATGAGCAGTTCTTC
>TRBV6-6|many|TRBJ2-1|TRBD2
CASSYYGGGRGEQFF
TGTGCCAGCAGTTACTACGGCGGGGGAAGGGGAGAGCAGTTCTTC
>TRBV27|once|TRBJ1-2|NA
CASSLGGRNGYTF
TGTGCCAGCAGTTTAGGCGGAAGAAATGGCTACACCTTC
>TRBV19|NA|TRBJ2-3|NA
CASIPGKGSTDTQYF
TGTGCCAGTATCCCGGGGAAAGGTAGCACAGATACGCAGTATTTT
>TRBV19|NA|TRBJ2-7|TRBD2
CASSIGGGSSEQYF
TGTGCCAGTAGTATAGGAGGCGGGAGTTCCGAGCAGTACTTC
>TRBV28|NA|TRBJ2-7|NA
CASSYTLSYEQYF
TGTGCCAGCAGTTACACCCTCTCCTACGAGCAGTACTTC
>TRBV28|NA|TRBJ1-2|NA
CASILRGANYGYTF
TGTGCCAGCATTTTAAGGGGGGCAAACTATGGCTACACCTTC